These 27 T cell receptor beta chains share one sample of origin, sequenced in a study of blood T cell repertoires in COVID-19. The data were produced by immunoSEQ multiplex PCR, yet TCRdb's version contains in-frame clones alone and is incomplete. The sample shows roughly 190,000 clones, approximately 87% of them seen only once. What was sequenced was peripheral blood. The receptors were sampled from a woman aged 60-75 years with COVID-19, enrolled during active disease.

This clone was seen more than once but under ten times. The chain is built from TRBV2 and TRBJ2-7, with D possibly matching TRBD2 (5 bases). The CDR3 sequence is 12 residues long. In germline, CDR1 is SNHLY, CDR2 FYNNEI. Trimming shortened V by 7 bases and J by 2 bases, and 9 bases separated the two germline ends. The CDR3 bases are TGTGCCAGCAATCGGGAAGCCTACGAGCAGTACTTC. It yields the protein CASNREAYEQYF.

In its sample, this clone was seen once. This rearrangement joins TRBV15 to TRBJ1-6; possibly TRBD1 for D (6 bases). V lost 4 bases, J lost 0 bases, and 16 bases lay in between. The CDR3 spans 18 residues. Germline CDR1 is LNHNV and CDR2 is YYDKDF (reference sequence). The CDR3 DNA reads as TGTGCCACCAGCACCACCGGGACACCTTTCTCCTATAATTCACCCCTCCACTTT. Amino acids: CATSTTGTPFSYNSPLHF.

A single count supports this clone. The J gene is TRBJ1-1, the V gene TRBV30, with D perhaps TRBD1 (5 bases). The V end was cut by 3 bases, the J end by 0 bases, with 11 bases between. This CDR3 region has 14 residues. Germline CDR1 is GTSNPN and CDR2 is SVGIG (reference sequence). This chain's CDR3 is CAWRRGSLNTEAFF. CDR3 DNA sequence: TGTGCCTGGAGGCGGGGCAGCTTGAACACTGAAGCTTTCTTT. Based on the CDR3 plus reference TRBV30 and TRBJ1-1, the full variable domain is SQTIHQWPATLVQPVGSPLSLECTVEGTSNPNLYWYRQAAGRGLQLLFYSVGIGQISSEVPQNLSASRPQDRQFILSSKKLLLSDSGFYLCAWRRGSLNTEAFFGQGTRLTVV.

V usage is TRBV6-5 and J usage is TRBJ2-1; possibly TRBD1 for D (7 bases). V lost 7 bases and J 4 bases, leaving 17 bases between the germline ends. CDR3 length: 15 residues. CDR1 and CDR2 (germline): MNHEY, SVGAGI. This CDR3 reads CASIPRGTSYNEQFF. Written as DNA, the CDR3 is TGTGCCAGCATCCCCAGGGGGACTTCTTACAATGAGCAGTTCTTC.

The chain is built from TRBV7-2 and TRBJ2-1, with a possible D match to TRBD2 (6 bases). Germline CDR1 SGHTA, CDR2 FQGNSA. This CDR3 is built from 15 residues. Deletions cut 2 bases from V and 2 bases from J, with 10 bases between. CDR3 region: CASSLKRVPYNEQFF. CDR3 DNA sequence: TGTGCCAGCAGCTTAAAGCGGGTGCCCTACAATGAGCAGTTCTTC.

Only one count was recorded for this clone. The chain has TRBV28 and TRBJ2-3, with 8 positions matching TRBD2. The ends lost 6 bases at V and 13 bases at J; junction bases unmatched: 9. Germline V gene lookup returns CDR1 MDHEN and CDR2 SYDVKM. The CDR3 consists of 12 residues. The DNA of the CDR3 is TGTGCCAGCAGCCTTTCGGGAGGGGTGGAGTATTTT. It codes for CASSLSGGVEYF.

A single count supports this clone. V is TRBV19 and J is TRBJ1-4; 9 positions agree with TRBD1. The V segment lost 6 bases and the J segment 7 bases; nucleotides outside the gene matches: 12. The CDR3 loop spans 16 amino acids. Germline V gene data show CDR1 as LNHDA and CDR2 as SQIVND (reference sequence). CDR3 DNA sequence: TGTGCCAGTAGCATCCCTACAGGGGGCATTGGTGAAAAACTGTTTTTT. This gives the protein CASSIPTGGIGEKLFF. The full variable domain, with the rest looked up from reference TRBV19 and TRBJ1-4, is DGGITQSPKYLFRKEGQNVTLSCEQNLNHDAMYWYRQDPGQGLRLIYYSQIVNDFQKGDIAEGYSVSREKKESFPLTVTSAQKNPTAFYLCASSIPTGGIGEKLFFGSGTQLSVL.

This clone appeared a single time. The V call is TRBV19, the J call TRBJ1-2; D may be TRBD1 (5 bases). The CDR3 extends over 15 amino acids. Germline-derived CDR1 and CDR2 are LNHDA and SQIVND (reference sequence). Trimming took 3 bases from V and 7 from J, leaving 18 bases between them. The CDR3 spells CASSMVGGSPSGYTF. In nucleotides, the CDR3 is TGTGCCAGTAGTATGGTCGGGGGGAGCCCATCTGGCTACACCTTC.

V is TRBV10-3 and J is TRBJ1-5; 7 positions match TRBD1. The CDR3 has 13 amino acids. The V segment lost 3 bases and the J segment 6 bases; nucleotides outside the gene matches: 2. Germline V gene sequence: CDR1 ENHRY, CDR2 SYGVKD. CDR3 sequence reads: CAISDRDSQPQHF. The CDR3 nucleotides read TGTGCCATCAGTGACCGGGACAGTCAGCCCCAGCATTTT.

V usage is TRBV27 and J usage is TRBJ2-1; TRBD2 agrees at 7 bases. Germline V gene lookup returns CDR1 MNHEY and CDR2 SMNVEV (reference sequence). J gave up 3 bases and V 6 bases, and 11 bases lay outside the gene matches. The CDR3 is made up of 16 amino acids. In DNA form, the CDR3 reads TGTGCCAGCAGCAATTCCGGGACTAAATACTACAATGAGCAGTTCTTC. Amino acid sequence: CASSNSGTKYYNEQFF.

This clone has more than one count but fewer than ten. The chain recombines TRBV12-3 or TRBV12-4 with TRBJ1-1; no definite D call. Trimming took 0 bases from V and 4 from J, leaving 6 bases between them. This CDR3 is built from 13 residues. The CDR3 DNA reads TGTGCCAGCAGTTTAGCGTACAGCACTGAAGCTTTCTTT. This gives the protein CASSLAYSTEAFF.

By share, this clone ranks as medium-sized. This specimen includes other DNA sequences encoding the same CDR3. The chain joins TRBV15 to TRBJ2-7; TRBD2 might be the D (5 bases). Trimming took 0 bases from V and 1 from J, leaving 7 bases between them. CDR1 is LNHNV and CDR2 is YYDKDF in the germline V gene (reference sequence). The CDR3 sequence is 14 residues long. The CDR3 nucleotides read TGTGCCACCAGCAGAGATCGGGGTTCCTACGAGCAGTACTTC. Translated: CATSRDRGSYEQYF.

This sequence joins TRBV11-2 and TRBJ2-1; D perhaps matches TRBD1 (6 bases). Germline V gives CDR1 SGHAT, CDR2 FQNNGV. Trimming removed 2 bases from V and 9 bases from J, with 14 bases in between. The CDR3 spans 14 residues. This chain's CDR3 is CASSLNSVGGEQFF. DNA of the CDR3: TGTGCCAGCAGCTTAAATTCGGTAGGGGGTGAGCAGTTCTTC.

This clone was detected once. This chain joins TRBV24-1 and TRBJ1-2; the D gene is possibly TRBD1 (5 bases). V was shortened by 3 bases and J by 4 bases, with 11 bases between the two germline ends. This CDR3 spans 14 amino acids. Germline CDR1 reads KGHDR; CDR2 reads SFDVKD. The CDR3 DNA is TGTGCCACCAGTGATCTCGACAGTTTCTATGGCTACACCTTC. It yields the protein CATSDLDSFYGYTF.

This chain uses TRBV7-3 with TRBJ2-1; 9 bases align to TRBD2. The germline V gene encodes CDR1 SGHTA and CDR2 FQGTGA. This CDR3 contains 16 residues. The J segment lost 6 bases and the V segment lost 5 bases, leaving 11 bases of the junction unmatched. CDR3 residues: CASSPGLAATGNEQFF. As DNA, the CDR3 is TGTGCCAGCAGCCCGGGACTAGCAGCCACAGGCAATGAGCAGTTCTTC.

Notes on this clone: Compared with germline, one end of the junction differs, possibly owing to a read error. The CDR3 here is CASSRTGVRETQYF. Written as DNA, the CDR3 is TGTGCTAGCAGCCGCACAGGGGTCCGGGAGACCCAGTACTTC. The chain is built from TRBV7-7 and TRBJ2-5; TRBD1 matches at 7 bases. This CDR3 spans 14 amino acids. The germline CDR1 and CDR2 sequences are SSHAT and FNYEAQ (reference sequence). The full variable domain, in which reference TRBV7-7 and TRBJ2-5 provide the parts outside the CDR3, is GAGVSQSPRYKVTKRGQDVTLRCDPISSHATLYWYQQALGQGPEFLTYFNYEAQPDKSGLPSDRFSAERPEGSISTLTIQRTEQRDSAMYRCASSRTGVRETQYFGPGTRLLVL.

This chain links TRBV30 with TRBJ1-2, with 10 bases aligning to TRBD1. Per the germline V gene, CDR1 is GTSNPN and CDR2 is SVGIG (reference sequence). There are 13 residues in the CDR3. The junction had 2 bases not matched to a gene; V was cut back by 0 bases and J by 7 bases. The CDR3: CAWSVGTGAGYTF. Written as DNA, the CDR3 is TGTGCCTGGAGTGTAGGGACAGGGGCTGGCTACACCTTC.

The V gene is TRBV7-2, the J gene TRBJ2-1; 13 nucleotides match TRBD2. V was clipped by 3 bases and J by 7 bases; unmatched bases: 6. This CDR3 contains 16 residues. Germline CDR1 reads SGHTA; CDR2 reads FQGNSA. The CDR3 coding sequence is TGTGCCAGCAGCTTCGGAAGGACTAGCGGGAGAAATGAGCAGTTCTTC. Translated, it gives CASSFGRTSGRNEQFF.

This clone was seen a few times. The genes are TRBV7-3 and TRBJ2-7; 11 nucleotides align to TRBD2. V shed 8 bases, J shed 5 bases, and the junction held 8 bases outside the gene matches. Germline V lookup: CDR1 SGHTA, CDR2 FQGTGA. This CDR3 is 14 amino acids long. CDR3 region: CASALSGRADEQYF. Here the CDR3 DNA reads TGTGCCAGCGCGCTTAGCGGGAGGGCCGACGAGCAGTACTTC. Looking up the rest from reference TRBV7-3 and TRBJ2-7 gives the full variable domain: GAGVSQTPSNKVTEKGKYVELRCDPISGHTALYWYRQSLGQGPEFLIYFQGTGAADDSGLPNDRFFAVRPEGSVSTLKIQRTERGDSAVYLCASALSGRADEQYFGPGTRLTVT.

This clone was seen only once. The rearrangement links TRBV12-3 or TRBV12-4 to TRBJ2-3, with D possibly matching TRBD1 (6 bases). CDR3 size: 13 residues. V was cut by 2 bases and J by 4 bases, with 7 bases left in between. This CDR3 reads CASSLTGPDTQYF. The CDR3 DNA reads as TGTGCCAGCAGTTTAACAGGGCCAGATACGCAGTATTTT.

The rearrangement joins TRBV9 to TRBJ2-2; 14 nucleotides line up with TRBD2. The V gene end was trimmed by 4 bases and the J gene end by 3 bases; junction bases not matched to a gene: 17. This CDR3 contains 21 residues. CDR1 is SGDLS, CDR2 YYNGEE, per germline. CDR3 sequence: CASSPQPEGLAGEIYTGELFF. The CDR3 DNA sequence: TGTGCCAGCAGCCCACAACCCGAGGGACTAGCGGGAGAGATATACACCGGGGAGCTGTTTTTT. Complete variable domain (other parts from reference TRBV9 and TRBJ2-2): DSGVTQTPKHLITATGQRVTLRCSPRSGDLSVYWYQQSLDQGLQFLIQYYNGEERAKGNILERFSAQQFPDLHSELNLSSLELGDSALYFCASSPQPEGLAGEIYTGELFFGEGSRLTVL.

The gene calls are TRBV19 and TRBJ1-5, with D possibly TRBD1 on 5 matching bases. The CDR3 contains 14 residues. Trimming stripped 6 bases from V and 3 bases from J, with 12 bases between. Germline V gene lookup returns CDR1 LNHDA and CDR2 SQIVND (reference sequence). CDR3 region: CASRSRDSNQPQHF. The DNA for the CDR3 is TGTGCCAGTAGATCCCGGGACTCCAATCAGCCCCAGCATTTT.

The CDR3 reads CASSNRDPPYEQYF. For the CDR3, the DNA is TGTGCCAGTAGCAACCGGGATCCTCCATACGAGCAGTACTTC. The chain combines TRBV19 with TRBJ2-7, with a tentative D call TRBD2 (5 bases). Germline CDR1 and CDR2: LNHDA and SQIVND (reference sequence). This CDR3 has 14 residues. V was shortened by 6 bases and J by 4 bases, with 16 bases between the two germline ends.

V gene TRBV5-4 combines with J gene TRBJ2-1; possibly TRBD2 for D (6 bases). Germline CDR1 SGHNT, CDR2 YYREEE (reference sequence). The CDR3 covers 17 residues. Trimming left V 4 bases short and J 4 bases short, with 21 bases between. CDR3 in amino acids: CASSRGGSSATYNEQFF. The CDR3 region has the DNA TGTGCCAGCAGCCGAGGAGGGTCTAGCGCTACGTACAATGAGCAGTTCTTC.

This clone was picked up a small number of times. The J gene is TRBJ1-2, the V gene TRBV6-5, with D possibly being TRBD1 (5 bases). Trimming took 0 bases from V and 8 from J, leaving 13 bases between them. CDR3 length: 14 amino acids. Per germline, CDR1 MNHEY and CDR2 SVGAGI. In nucleotides, the CDR3 is TGTGCCAGCAGTTACTCTGCCAGGGCCTACGGCTACACCTTC. As protein: CASSYSARAYGYTF.

The chain is built from TRBV27 and TRBJ2-1, with 10 bases fitting TRBD2. Germline V lookup: CDR1 MNHEY, CDR2 SMNVEV (reference sequence). V lost 6 bases to trimming and J lost 6 bases; unmatched junction nucleotides: 5. The CDR3 extends over 14 amino acids. This chain's CDR3 is CASRSGRVSNEQFF. CDR3 DNA: TGTGCCAGCAGGAGCGGGAGGGTCTCCAATGAGCAGTTCTTC.

The chain employs TRBV11-2 and TRBJ1-5; TRBD1 aligns across 7 bases. The CDR3 runs 17 residues. CDR1 is SGHAT, CDR2 FQNNGV, per germline. V lost 6 bases to trimming and J lost 4 bases; unmatched junction nucleotides: 15. CDR3 loop: CASSPRPATGRNQPQHF. The DNA for the CDR3 is TGTGCCAGCAGTCCACGGCCGGCGACAGGGAGAAATCAGCCCCAGCATTTT.